This T cell receptor (beta chain) comes out of a study of T cells in Graves' hyperthyroidism and ophthalmopathy. Findings and caveats of the study: Ophthalmopathy cases were set apart from stable hyperthyroidism by a 13 V-J model.

RNA transcripts were the template for amplifying TCR beta CDR3 regions. The primer set for the first-round RT-PCR of the TCR CDR3 was HTBI. One entry per CDR3 protein, called by TCRdb with MiXCR from the multiplex PCR reads. The table shows around 620,000 distinct CDR3 sequences, with approximately 15% occurring only once. Turning to this clonotype: Its target is not known.

The CDR3 runs 15 residues. V was clipped by 4 bases and J by 4 bases, with 16 bases between them. Germline CDR1 and CDR2: SEHNR and FQNEAQ (reference sequence). Sequencing was done on a sample of blood. This receptor was taken from a woman younger than 35 with Graves' ophthalmopathy. The V gene is TRBV7-9, the J gene TRBJ2-5; no clear D gene. In DNA form, the CDR3 reads TGTGCCAGCAGCTCCGGCCAGCTTGACCGAGAGACCCAGTACTTC. Its protein is CASSSGQLDRETQYF.